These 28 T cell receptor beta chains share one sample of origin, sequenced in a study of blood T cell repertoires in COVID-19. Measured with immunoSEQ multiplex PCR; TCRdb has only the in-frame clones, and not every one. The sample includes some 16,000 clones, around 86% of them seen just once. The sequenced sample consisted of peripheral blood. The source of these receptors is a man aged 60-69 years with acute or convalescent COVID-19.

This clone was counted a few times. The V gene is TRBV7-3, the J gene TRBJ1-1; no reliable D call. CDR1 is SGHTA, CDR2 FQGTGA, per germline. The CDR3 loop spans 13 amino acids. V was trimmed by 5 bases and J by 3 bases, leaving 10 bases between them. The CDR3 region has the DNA TGTGCCAGCAGCCCATCAACGGACACTGAAGCTTTCTTT. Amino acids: CASSPSTDTEAFF.

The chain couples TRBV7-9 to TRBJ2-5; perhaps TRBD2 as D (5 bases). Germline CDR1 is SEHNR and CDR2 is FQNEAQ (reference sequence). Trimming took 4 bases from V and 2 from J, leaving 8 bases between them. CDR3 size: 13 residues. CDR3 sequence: CASSWTLQETQYF. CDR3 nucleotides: TGTGCCAGCAGCTGGACTTTACAAGAGACCCAGTACTTC.

The chain's CDR3 is CASSPGAYEQYF. DNA for the CDR3: TGTGCCAGCAGCCCAGGGGCTTACGAGCAGTACTTC. The chain employs TRBV13 and TRBJ2-7, with a possible D match to TRBD1 (6 bases). The CDR3 length is 12 residues. Trimming cost V 5 bases and J 4 bases, with 9 bases left between them. Germline V lookup: CDR1 PRHDT, CDR2 FYEKMQ (reference sequence).

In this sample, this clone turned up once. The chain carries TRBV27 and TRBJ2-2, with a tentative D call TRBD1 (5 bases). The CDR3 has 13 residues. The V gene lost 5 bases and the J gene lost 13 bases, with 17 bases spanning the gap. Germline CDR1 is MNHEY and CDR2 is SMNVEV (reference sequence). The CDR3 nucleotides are TGTGCCAGCAGTCCCCTGGGGCGCCAGGGGCTGTTTTTT. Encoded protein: CASSPLGRQGLFF.

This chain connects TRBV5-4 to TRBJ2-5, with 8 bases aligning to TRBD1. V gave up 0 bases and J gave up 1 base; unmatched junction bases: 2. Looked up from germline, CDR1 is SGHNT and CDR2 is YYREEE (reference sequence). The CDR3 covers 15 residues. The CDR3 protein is CASSLAGGFQETQYF. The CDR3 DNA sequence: TGTGCCAGCAGCTTGGCAGGGGGCTTCCAAGAGACCCAGTACTTC.

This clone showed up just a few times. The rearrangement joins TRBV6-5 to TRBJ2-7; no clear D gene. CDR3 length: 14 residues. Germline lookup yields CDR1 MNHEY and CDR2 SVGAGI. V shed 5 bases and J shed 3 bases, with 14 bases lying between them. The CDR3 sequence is CASSRDSPGYEQYF. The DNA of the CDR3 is TGTGCCAGCAGTCGAGACTCTCCCGGCTACGAGCAGTACTTC.

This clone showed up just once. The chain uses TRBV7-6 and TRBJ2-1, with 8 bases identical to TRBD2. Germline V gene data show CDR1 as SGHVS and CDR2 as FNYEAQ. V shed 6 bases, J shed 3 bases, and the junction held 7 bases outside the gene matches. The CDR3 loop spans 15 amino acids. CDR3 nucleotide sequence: TGTGCCAGCAGTCATCTAGCGGGTGGCTACAATGAGCAGTTCTTC. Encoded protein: CASSHLAGGYNEQFF.

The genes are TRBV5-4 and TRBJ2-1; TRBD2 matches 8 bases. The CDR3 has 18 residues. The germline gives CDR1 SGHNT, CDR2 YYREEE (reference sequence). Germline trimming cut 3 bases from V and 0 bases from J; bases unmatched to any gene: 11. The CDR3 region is CASSSGGASRSSYNEQFF. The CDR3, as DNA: TGTGCCAGCAGCTCCGGGGGGGCCTCTAGGAGCTCCTACAATGAGCAGTTCTTC.

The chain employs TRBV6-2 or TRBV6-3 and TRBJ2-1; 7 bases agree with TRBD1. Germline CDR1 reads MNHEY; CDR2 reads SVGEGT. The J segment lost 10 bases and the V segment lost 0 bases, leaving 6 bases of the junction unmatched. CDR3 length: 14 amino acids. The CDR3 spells CASSYSTGSREQFF. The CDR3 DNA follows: TGTGCCAGCAGTTACTCGACAGGGTCAAGAGAGCAGTTCTTC.

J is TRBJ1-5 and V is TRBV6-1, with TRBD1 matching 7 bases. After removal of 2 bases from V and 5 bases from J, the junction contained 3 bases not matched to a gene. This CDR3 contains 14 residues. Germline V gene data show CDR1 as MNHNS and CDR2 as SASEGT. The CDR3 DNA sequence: TGTGCCAGCAGTGAAACAGGGGTGGATCAGCCCCAGCATTTT. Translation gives CASSETGVDQPQHF.

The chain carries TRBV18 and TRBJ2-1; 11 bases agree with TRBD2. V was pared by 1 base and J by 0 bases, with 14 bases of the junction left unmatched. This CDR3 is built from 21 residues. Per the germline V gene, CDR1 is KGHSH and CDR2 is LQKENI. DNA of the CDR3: TGTGCCAGCTCACCACTCGGGGTGGCTAGCGGGGGGCCCCGCTCCTACAATGAGCAGTTCTTC. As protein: CASSPLGVASGGPRSYNEQFF.

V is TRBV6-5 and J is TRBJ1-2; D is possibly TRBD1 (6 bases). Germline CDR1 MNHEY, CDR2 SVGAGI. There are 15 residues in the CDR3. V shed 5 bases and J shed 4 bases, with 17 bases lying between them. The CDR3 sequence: CASSREQGSGYGYTF. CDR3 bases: TGTGCCAGCAGTCGAGAACAGGGTTCCGGCTATGGCTACACCTTC.

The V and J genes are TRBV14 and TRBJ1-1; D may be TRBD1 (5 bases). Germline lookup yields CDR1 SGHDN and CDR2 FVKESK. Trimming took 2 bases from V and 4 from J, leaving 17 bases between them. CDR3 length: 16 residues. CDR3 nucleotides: TGTGCCAGCAGCCAAAGGCGGACGGGGGTTGCCACTGAAGCTTTCTTT. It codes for CASSQRRTGVATEAFF.

The CDR3 bases are TGTGCCAGCACTGGGGGGACCTACAATGAGCAGTTCTTC. This codes for CASTGGTYNEQFF. The rearrangement links TRBV7-9 to TRBJ2-1; D possibly corresponds to TRBD2 (6 bases). Germline V gene sequence: CDR1 SEHNR, CDR2 FQNEAQ (reference sequence). This CDR3 comprises 13 residues. V dropped 7 bases and J dropped 2 bases, with 9 bases sitting between them. The entire variable domain, with the rest obtained from reference TRBV7-9 and TRBJ2-1, is as follows: DTGVSQNPRHKITKRGQNVTFRCDPISEHNRLYWYRQTLGQGPEFLTYFQNEAQLEKSRLLSDRFSAERPKGSFSTLEIQRTEQGDSAMYLCASTGGTYNEQFFGPGTRLTVL.

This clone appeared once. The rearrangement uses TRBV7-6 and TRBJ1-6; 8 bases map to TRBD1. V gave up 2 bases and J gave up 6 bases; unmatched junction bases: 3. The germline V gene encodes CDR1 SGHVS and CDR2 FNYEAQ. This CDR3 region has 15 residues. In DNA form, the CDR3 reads TGTGCCAGCAGCTTATCCGACAGGGGTAATTCACCCCTCCACTTT. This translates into CASSLSDRGNSPLHF.

The CDR3, as DNA: TGTGCCAGCAGTTTAACTAGCGGGGTTGCCGGGGAGCTGTTTTTT. This codes for CASSLTSGVAGELFF. The J gene is TRBJ2-2, the V gene TRBV6-2 or TRBV6-3; 10 nucleotides match TRBD2. The CDR3 sequence is 15 residues long. V was pared by 4 bases and J by 6 bases, with 5 bases of the junction left unmatched. The germline CDR1 and CDR2 sequences are MNHEY and SVGEGT.

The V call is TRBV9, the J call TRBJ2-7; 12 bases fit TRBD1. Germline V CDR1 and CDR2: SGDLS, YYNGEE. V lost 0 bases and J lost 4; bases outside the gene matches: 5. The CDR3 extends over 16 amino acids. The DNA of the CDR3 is TGTGCCAGCAGCGTAGAGGGGACAGGGGGCTTATACGAGCAGTACTTC. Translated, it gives CASSVEGTGGLYEQYF.

The CDR3 DNA is TGTGCCAGCAGCTTTCTCGGGACAGGGAGCAATCAGCCCCAGCATTTT. This gives the protein CASSFLGTGSNQPQHF. The chain carries TRBV5-8 and TRBJ1-5; 9 bases match TRBD1. The CDR3 consists of 16 residues. Germline CDR1 SGHTS, CDR2 YDEGEE. V shed 2 bases and J 1 base; nucleotides not matched to a gene: 4.

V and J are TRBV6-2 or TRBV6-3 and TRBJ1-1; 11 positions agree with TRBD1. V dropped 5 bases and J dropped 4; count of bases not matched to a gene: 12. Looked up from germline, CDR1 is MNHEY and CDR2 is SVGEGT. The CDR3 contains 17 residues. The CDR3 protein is CASSHQIGQGAFTEAFF. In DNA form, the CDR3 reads TGTGCCAGCAGTCATCAAATTGGACAGGGGGCGTTCACTGAAGCTTTCTTT.

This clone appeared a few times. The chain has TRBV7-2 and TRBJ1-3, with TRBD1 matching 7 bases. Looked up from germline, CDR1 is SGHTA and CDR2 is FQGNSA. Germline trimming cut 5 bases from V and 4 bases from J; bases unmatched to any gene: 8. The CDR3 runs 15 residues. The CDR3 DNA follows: TGTGCCAGCAGCCGGGACGGGACAGAAGGAAACACCATATATTTT. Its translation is CASSRDGTEGNTIYF.

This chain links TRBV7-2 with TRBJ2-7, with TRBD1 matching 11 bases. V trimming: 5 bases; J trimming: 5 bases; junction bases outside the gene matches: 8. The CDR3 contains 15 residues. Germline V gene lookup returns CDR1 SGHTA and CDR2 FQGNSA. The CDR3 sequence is CASSPRTGGLNEQYF. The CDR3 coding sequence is TGTGCCAGCAGCCCGCGGACAGGGGGCTTGAACGAGCAGTACTTC.

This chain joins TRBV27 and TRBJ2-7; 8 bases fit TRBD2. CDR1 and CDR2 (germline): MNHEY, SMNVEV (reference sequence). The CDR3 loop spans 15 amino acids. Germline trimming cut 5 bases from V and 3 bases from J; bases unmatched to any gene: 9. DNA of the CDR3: TGTGCCAGCAGTCCGACAGCCGCGGGGGGCTACGAGCAGTACTTC. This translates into CASSPTAAGGYEQYF.

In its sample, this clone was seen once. This chain's CDR3 is CASSSSGDLGNTIYF. The CDR3 bases are TGCGCCAGCAGCTCCTCAGGGGATCTAGGAAACACCATATATTTT. The rearrangement uses TRBV5-1 and TRBJ1-3, with D maybe TRBD1 (6 bases). The ends were cut back, 3 bases at V and 4 bases at J, with 14 bases in the middle. Per germline, CDR1 SGHRS and CDR2 YFSETQ. This CDR3 comprises 15 residues.

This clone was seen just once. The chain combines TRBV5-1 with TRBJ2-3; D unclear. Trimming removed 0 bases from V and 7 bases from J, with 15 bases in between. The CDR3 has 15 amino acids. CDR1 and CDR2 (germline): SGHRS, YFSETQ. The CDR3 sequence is CASSLASWAPNTQYF. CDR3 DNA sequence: TGCGCCAGCAGCTTGGCGTCTTGGGCTCCTAATACGCAGTATTTT.

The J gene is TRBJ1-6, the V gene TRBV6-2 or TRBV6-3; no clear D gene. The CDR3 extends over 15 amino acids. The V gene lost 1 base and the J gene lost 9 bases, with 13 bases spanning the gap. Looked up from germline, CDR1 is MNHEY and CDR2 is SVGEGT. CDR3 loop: CASSYLAEGGSPLHF. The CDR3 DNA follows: TGTGCCAGCAGTTACTTAGCCGAAGGCGGTTCACCCCTCCACTTT.

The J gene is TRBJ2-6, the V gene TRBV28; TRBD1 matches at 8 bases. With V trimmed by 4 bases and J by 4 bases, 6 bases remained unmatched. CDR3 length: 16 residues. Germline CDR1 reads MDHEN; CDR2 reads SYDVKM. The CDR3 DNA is TGTGCCAGCAGTTCATCAGGGGGCACCGGGGCCAACGTCCTGACTTTC. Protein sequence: CASSSSGGTGANVLTF.

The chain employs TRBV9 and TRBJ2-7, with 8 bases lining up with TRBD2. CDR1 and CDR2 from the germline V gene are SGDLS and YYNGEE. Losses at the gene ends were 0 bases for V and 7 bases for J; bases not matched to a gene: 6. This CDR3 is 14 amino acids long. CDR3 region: CASSVGPGLEEQYF. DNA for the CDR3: TGTGCCAGCAGCGTAGGCCCGGGACTAGAAGAGCAGTACTTC.

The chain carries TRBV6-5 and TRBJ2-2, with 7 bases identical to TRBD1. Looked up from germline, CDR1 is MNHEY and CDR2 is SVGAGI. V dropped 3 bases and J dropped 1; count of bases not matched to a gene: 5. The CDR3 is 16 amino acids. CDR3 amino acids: CASSYRWDRNTGELFF. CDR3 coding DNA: TGTGCCAGCAGTTATAGATGGGACAGGAACACCGGGGAGCTGTTTTTT.